Given below is one T cell receptor beta chain in context. Its specificity is unknown. The record originates from a study of cytomegalovirus exposure and HLA in healthy donors. In the study overall: Approximately 85 million unique TCRs from HLA-typed donors were held in an early data release.

With 60 Vbeta and 13 Jbeta primers, the PCR was carried out. The table came from immunoSEQ multiplex PCR; TCRdb's copy has only in-frame clones and leaves some out. The table shows tens of thousands of clones, with around three quarters occurring only once. Germline CDR1 and CDR2: LNHDA and SQIVND (reference sequence). Trimming stripped 6 bases from V and 6 bases from J, with 23 bases between. The CDR3 extends over 16 amino acids. Study outcomes and limitations: Common viral pathogens seemed, in a later analysis, to connect with several of the most significant clusters.

The V and J genes are TRBV19 and TRBJ1-1; D might be TRBD1 (6 bases). Sequenced sample: PBMCs. The sequence was collected from a woman in her forties or fifties in good health and CMV-seropositive. The CDR3 loop reads CASRIRTAPVSAEAFF. CDR3 in DNA: TGTGCCAGTAGGATCAGGACAGCCCCGGTTTCGGCTGAAGCTTTCTTT.